Only one count was recorded for the clone carrying this T cell receptor (beta chain). This entry belongs to a study of blood T cell repertoires in COVID-19. For the study at large: PBMCs, B-cell-depleted T cells, or T cells were the source of the cDNA or gDNA that made up the material.

Produced via immunoSEQ multiplex PCR; TCRdb's table is partial and in-frame only. The sample carries approximately 300,000 clones, about 82% recorded once. This CDR3 is built from 11 residues. The ends were cut back, 6 bases at V and 3 bases at J, with 3 bases in the middle. The germline V gene encodes CDR1 MDHEN and CDR2 SYDVKM. The rearrangement uses TRBV28 and TRBJ1-5; D is unclear. The sample taken for sequencing was peripheral blood. The source is a woman in her forties or fifties with acute or convalescent COVID-19. The CDR3 loop is CASSNNQPQHF. For the CDR3, the DNA is TGTGCCAGCAGCAACAATCAGCCCCAGCATTTT.